Listed below are T cell receptor beta chains from one sample, sequenced in a study of control samples from healthy donors and cancer patients. The table came from immunoSEQ multiplex PCR; TCRdb's copy has only in-frame clones and leaves some out. The sample holds around 71,000 clones; 70% to 90% are singletons and the top ten take approximately 2.1%. The sequenced sample was PBMCs. These TCRs come from a woman aged 45-65 years with head and neck cancer. Each CDR3 is given with its conserved first and last residue. The D gene is left open where the match is weak. For some rows the clone size is stated as once, few or many, or as a class when expanded; others skip it.

>NA|NA|TRBV4-3|TRBJ1-1
CASSQVPGGNTEAFF
TGCGCCAGCAGCCAAGTCCCGGGGGGGAACACTGAAGCTTTCTTT
>NA|NA|TRBV28|TRBJ2-2
CASSFSSSTGELFF
TGTGCCAGCAGTTTCAGCTCATCCACCGGGGAGCTGTTTTTT
>NA|NA|TRBV6-6|TRBJ2-7
CASSQGGSYYEQYF
TGTGCCAGCAGTCAAGGGGGGAGTTACTACGAGCAGTACTTC
>TRBD2|NA|TRBV6-5|TRBJ2-1
CASSYKRGGLGEQFF
TGTGCCAGCAGTTACAAGCGGGGGGGCCTGGGTGAGCAGTTCTTC
>TRBD1|NA|TRBV5-1|TRBJ1-2
CASSSGQVSNYGYTF
TGCGCCAGCAGCTCCGGACAGGTTTCTAACTATGGCTACACCTTC
>TRBD1|NA|TRBV19|TRBJ1-1
CASRGQVLNTEAFF
TGTGCCAGTAGAGGACAGGTCCTGAACACTGAAGCTTTCTTT
>NA|NA|TRBV30|TRBJ2-1
CAWSVSRGGEQFF
TGTGCCTGGAGTGTTTCCAGGGGAGGGGAGCAGTTCTTC
>NA|NA|TRBV19|TRBJ1-2
CASNEQGLDGYTF
TGTGCCAGTAACGAGCAGGGGTTGGATGGCTACACCTTC
>NA|NA|TRBV27|TRBJ1-1
CASSVVLGTEAFF
TGTGCCAGCAGTGTGGTCCTTGGCACTGAAGCTTTCTTT
>NA|NA|TRBV19|TRBJ2-1
CASSMGTRQGQFF
TGTGCCAGTAGTATGGGGACTCGCCAGGGGCAGTTCTTC
>NA|NA|TRBV27|TRBJ2-4
CASSSPGQAKNIQYF
TGTGCCAGCAGTTCCCCTGGGCAGGCCAAAAACATTCAGTACTTC
>TRBD1|once|TRBV7-9|TRBJ2-7
CASSLGTGTYEQYF
TGTGCCAGCAGCTTAGGGACAGGGACATACGAGCAGTACTTC
>NA|NA|TRBV28|TRBJ1-2
CASRRGGYTF
TGTGCCAGCAGGAGGGGTGGCTACACCTTC
>TRBD1|NA|TRBV6-1|TRBJ1-6
CASSGPQGAPNSPLHF
TGTGCCAGCAGTGGGCCACAGGGGGCCCCTAATTCACCCCTCCACTTT
>NA|NA|TRBV6-2/TRBV6-3|TRBJ1-2
CASSHGRGHGYTF
TGTGCCAGCAGCCACGGCAGGGGCCATGGCTACACCTTC
>TRBD1|NA|TRBV5-1|TRBJ2-7
CASSPGQPYEQYF
TGCGCCAGCAGCCCGGGACAGCCCTACGAGCAGTACTTC
>NA|NA|TRBV6-5|TRBJ1-5
CASSTTSGQPQHF
TGTGCCAGCAGTACTACCTCAGGGCAGCCCCAGCATTTT
>NA|NA|TRBV5-8|TRBJ2-1
CASSLDGGEQFF
TGTGCCAGCAGCTTGGACGGCGGTGAGCAGTTCTTC
>NA|NA|TRBV28|TRBJ1-4
CASSPGAGRNEKLFF
TGTGCCAGCAGTCCTGGGGCGGGACGGAATGAAAAACTGTTTTTT
>NA|NA|TRBV6-5|TRBJ1-4
CASLLDTNEKLFF
TGTGCCAGCTTGCTAGACACTAATGAAAAACTGTTTTTT
>TRBD2|NA|TRBV6-4|TRBJ2-2
CASSDVVAGAANTGELFF
TGTGCCAGCAGTGATGTGGTAGCGGGGGCCGCTAACACCGGGGAGCTGTTTTTT
>TRBD2|NA|TRBV7-6|TRBJ2-7
CASSRSGGGYEQYF
TGTGCCAGCAGCCGTTCCGGGGGGGGCTACGAGCAGTACTTC
>NA|NA|TRBV27|TRBJ2-2
CASSLAVTGELFF
TGTGCCAGCAGTTTAGCGGTCACCGGGGAGCTGTTTTTT
>TRBD1|NA|TRBV11-2|TRBJ2-5
CASSSGQGRTQYF
TGTGCCAGCAGCTCAGGACAGGGTAGGACCCAGTACTTC
>TRBD1|NA|TRBV3-1/TRBV3-2|TRBJ2-2
CASSQAPQGAGGTGELFF
TGTGCCAGCAGCCAAGCCCCGCAGGGGGCCGGTGGTACCGGGGAGCTGTTTTTT
>NA|NA|TRBV27|TRBJ1-5
CASSARDSNQPQHF
TGTGCCAGCAGTGCCCGGGACAGCAATCAGCCCCAGCATTTT
>NA|few|TRBV6-6|TRBJ1-2
CASSYSTARTNYGYTF
TGTGCCAGCAGTTACTCGACTGCGCGAACTAACTATGGCTACACCTTC
>NA|NA|TRBV28|TRBJ1-4
CASRSGGAGEKLFF
TGTGCCAGCAGATCCGGGGGGGCGGGTGAAAAACTGTTTTTT
>NA|NA|TRBV6-1|TRBJ2-7
CASSDWGALYEQYF
TGTGCCAGCAGTGATTGGGGGGCCCTTTACGAGCAGTACTTC
>NA|few|TRBV6-2/TRBV6-3|TRBJ2-7
CASSYGQSYEQYF
TGTGCCAGCAGTTACGGGCAGTCCTACGAGCAGTACTTC
>NA|NA|TRBV5-8|TRBJ2-3
CASSPQGTQYF
TGTGCCAGCAGCCCACAGGGAACGCAGTATTTT
>TRBD1|once|TRBV2|TRBJ1-2
CASSLSGTGGYGYTF
TGTGCCAGCAGCCTTTCCGGGACAGGGGGGTATGGCTACACCTTC
>NA|NA|TRBV5-8|TRBJ2-7
CASSLEPGFSYEQYF
TGTGCCAGCAGCTTGGAGCCGGGATTCTCCTACGAGCAGTACTTC
>NA|NA|TRBV10-1|TRBJ2-7
CATSGTNSYEQYF
TGCGCCACCTCCGGGACGAACTCCTACGAGCAGTACTTC
>NA|NA|TRBV6-2/TRBV6-3|TRBJ1-1
CASSYGRVTEAFF
TGTGCCAGCAGTTACGGGAGGGTCACTGAAGCTTTCTTT
>NA|once|TRBV5-4|TRBJ1-4
CASSEGHLNEKLFF
TGTGCCAGCAGCGAGGGACACCTTAATGAAAAACTGTTTTTT